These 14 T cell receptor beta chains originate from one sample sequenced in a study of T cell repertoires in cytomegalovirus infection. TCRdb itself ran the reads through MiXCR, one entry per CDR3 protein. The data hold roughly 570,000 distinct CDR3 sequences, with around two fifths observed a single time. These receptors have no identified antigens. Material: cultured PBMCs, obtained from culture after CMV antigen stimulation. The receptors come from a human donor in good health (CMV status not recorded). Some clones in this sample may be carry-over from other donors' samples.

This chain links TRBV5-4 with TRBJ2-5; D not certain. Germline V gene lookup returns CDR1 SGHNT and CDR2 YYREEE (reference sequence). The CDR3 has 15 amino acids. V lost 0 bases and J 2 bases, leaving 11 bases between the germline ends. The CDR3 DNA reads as TGTGCCAGCAGCTTGGGGTCCGGCTCTCAAGAGACCCAGTACTTC. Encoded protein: CASSLGSGSQETQYF. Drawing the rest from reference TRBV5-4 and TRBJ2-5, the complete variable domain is ETGVTQSPTHLIKTRGQQVTLRCSSQSGHNTVSWYQQALGQGPQFIFQYYREEENGRGNFPPRFSGLQFPNYSSELNVNALELDDSALYLCASSLGSGSQETQYFGPGTRLLVL.

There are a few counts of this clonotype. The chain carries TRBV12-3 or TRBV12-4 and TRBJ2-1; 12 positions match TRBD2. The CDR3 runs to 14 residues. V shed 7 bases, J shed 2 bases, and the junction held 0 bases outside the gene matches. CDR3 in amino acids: CASTSGGAYNEQFF. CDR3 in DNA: TGTGCCAGCACTAGCGGGGGGGCCTACAATGAGCAGTTCTTC.

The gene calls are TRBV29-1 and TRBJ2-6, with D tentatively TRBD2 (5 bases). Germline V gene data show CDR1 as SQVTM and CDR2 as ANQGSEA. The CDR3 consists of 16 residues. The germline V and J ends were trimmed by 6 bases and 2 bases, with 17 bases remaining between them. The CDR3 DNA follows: TGCAGCGTCATTTTTGGGGAGAACACTGGGGCCAACGTCCTGACTTTC. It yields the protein CSVIFGENTGANVLTF.

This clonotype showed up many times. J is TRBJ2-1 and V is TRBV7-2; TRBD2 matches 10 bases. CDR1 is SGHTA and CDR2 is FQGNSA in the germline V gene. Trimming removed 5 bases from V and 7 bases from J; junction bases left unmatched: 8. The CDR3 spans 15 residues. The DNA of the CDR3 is TGTGCCAGCAGCCGCTTACAGACTAGCGGGAATGAGCAGTTCTTC. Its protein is CASSRLQTSGNEQFF.

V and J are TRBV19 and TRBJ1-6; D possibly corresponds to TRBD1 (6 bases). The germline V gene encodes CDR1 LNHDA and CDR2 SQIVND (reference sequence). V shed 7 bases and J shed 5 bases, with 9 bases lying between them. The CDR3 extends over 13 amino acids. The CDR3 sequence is CASTGQNNSPLHF. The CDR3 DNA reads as TGTGCCAGTACTGGACAGAATAATTCACCCCTCCACTTT.

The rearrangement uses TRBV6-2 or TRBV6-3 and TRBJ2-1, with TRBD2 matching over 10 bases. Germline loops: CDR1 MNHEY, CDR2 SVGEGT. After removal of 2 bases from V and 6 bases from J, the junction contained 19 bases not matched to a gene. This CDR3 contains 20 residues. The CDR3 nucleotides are TGTGCCAGCAGTTACAGTCGGACAGGGATAAAAGCGGGAGGGCCCAATGAGCAGTTCTTC. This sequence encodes CASSYSRTGIKAGGPNEQFF.

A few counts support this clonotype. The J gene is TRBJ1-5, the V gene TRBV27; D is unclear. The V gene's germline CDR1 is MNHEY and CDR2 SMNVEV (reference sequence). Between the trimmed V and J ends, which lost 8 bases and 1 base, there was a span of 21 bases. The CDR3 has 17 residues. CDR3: CASSSAAQKRSNQPQHF. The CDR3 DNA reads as TGTGCCAGCTCATCCGCGGCCCAGAAGAGAAGCAATCAGCCCCAGCATTTT.

The CDR3 loop reads CASSLRRAGGSQETQYF. DNA of the CDR3: TGTGCCAGCAGCTTACGGCGGGCGGGAGGTTCCCAAGAGACCCAGTACTTC. This chain links TRBV7-6 with TRBJ2-5; 8 bases line up with TRBD2. The CDR3 loop spans 17 amino acids. V dropped 2 bases and J dropped 1; count of bases not matched to a gene: 9. The germline V gene encodes CDR1 SGHVS and CDR2 FNYEAQ.

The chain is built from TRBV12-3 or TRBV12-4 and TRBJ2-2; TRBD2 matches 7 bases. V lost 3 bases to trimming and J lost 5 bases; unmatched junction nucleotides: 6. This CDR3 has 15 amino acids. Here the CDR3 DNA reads TGTGCCAGCAGTTTTGGGGGGGTCAGGACCGGGGAGCTGTTTTTT. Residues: CASSFGGVRTGELFF.

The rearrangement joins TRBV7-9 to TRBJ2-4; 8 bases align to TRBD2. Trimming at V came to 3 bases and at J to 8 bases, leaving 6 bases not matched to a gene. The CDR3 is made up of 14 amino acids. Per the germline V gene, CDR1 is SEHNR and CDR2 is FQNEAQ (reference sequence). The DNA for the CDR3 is TGTGCCAGCAGCTTCCAGGGGCGGGGGGACATTCAGTACTTC. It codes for CASSFQGRGDIQYF.

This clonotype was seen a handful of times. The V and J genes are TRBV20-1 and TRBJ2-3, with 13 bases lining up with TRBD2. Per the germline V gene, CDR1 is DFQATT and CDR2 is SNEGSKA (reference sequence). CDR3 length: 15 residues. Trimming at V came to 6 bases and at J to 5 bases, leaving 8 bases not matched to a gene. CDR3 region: CSATKTSGGIDTQYF. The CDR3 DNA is TGCAGTGCAACAAAGACTAGCGGGGGGATAGATACGCAGTATTTT.

DNA for the CDR3: TGTGCCAGCAGCCGAACTGTGGGGAGGGCCAGCTACAATGAGCAGTTCTTC. It is translated as CASSRTVGRASYNEQFF. This chain connects TRBV11-2 to TRBJ2-1, with 7 bases matching TRBD2. Germline V CDR1 and CDR2: SGHAT, FQNNGV. The length of the CDR3 is 17 residues. V was pared by 5 bases and J by 3 bases, with 13 bases of the junction left unmatched.

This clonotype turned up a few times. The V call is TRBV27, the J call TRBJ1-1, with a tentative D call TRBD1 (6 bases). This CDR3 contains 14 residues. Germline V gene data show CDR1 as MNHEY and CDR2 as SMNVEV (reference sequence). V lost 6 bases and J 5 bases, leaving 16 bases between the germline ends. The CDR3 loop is CASREGGTGTEAFF. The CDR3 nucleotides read TGTGCCAGCAGGGAGGGGGGGACGGGTACTGAAGCTTTCTTT.

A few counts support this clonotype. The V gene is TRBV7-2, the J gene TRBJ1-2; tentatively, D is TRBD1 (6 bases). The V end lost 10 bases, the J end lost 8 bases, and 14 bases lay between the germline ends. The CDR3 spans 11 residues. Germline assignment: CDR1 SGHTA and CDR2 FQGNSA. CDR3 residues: CAMGGGLGYTF. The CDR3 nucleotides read TGTGCCATGGGGGGGGGCTTGGGCTACACCTTC.